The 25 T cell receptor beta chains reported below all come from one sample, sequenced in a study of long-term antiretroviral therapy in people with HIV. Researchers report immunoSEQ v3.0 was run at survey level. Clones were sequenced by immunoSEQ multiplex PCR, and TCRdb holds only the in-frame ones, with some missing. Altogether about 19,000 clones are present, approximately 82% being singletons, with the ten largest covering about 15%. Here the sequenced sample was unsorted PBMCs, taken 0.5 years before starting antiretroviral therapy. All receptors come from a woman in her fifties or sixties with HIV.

The CDR3 DNA is TGTGCCAGCAGCAAGGCAGTCAATCAGCCCCAGCATTTT. Translation: CASSKAVNQPQHF. The chain employs TRBV11-2 and TRBJ1-5; no clear D. The V end was cut by 5 bases, the J end by 3 bases, with 8 bases between. CDR1 is SGHAT and CDR2 is FQNNGV in the germline V gene. CDR3 size: 13 residues.

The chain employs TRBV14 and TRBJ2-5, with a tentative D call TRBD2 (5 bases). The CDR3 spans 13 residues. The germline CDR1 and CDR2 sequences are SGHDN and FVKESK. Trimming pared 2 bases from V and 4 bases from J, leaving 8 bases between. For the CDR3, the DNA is TGTGCCAGCAGCCAACAGCGGAGAGAGACCCAGTACTTC. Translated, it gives CASSQQRRETQYF.

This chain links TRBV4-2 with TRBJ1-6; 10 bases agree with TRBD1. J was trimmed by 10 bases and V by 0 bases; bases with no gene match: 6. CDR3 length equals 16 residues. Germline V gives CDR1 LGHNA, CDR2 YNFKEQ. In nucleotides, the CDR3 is TGTGCCAGCAGCCAAGATCAAGGACAGGGGGGATCACCCCTCCACTTT. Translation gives CASSQDQGQGGSPLHF.

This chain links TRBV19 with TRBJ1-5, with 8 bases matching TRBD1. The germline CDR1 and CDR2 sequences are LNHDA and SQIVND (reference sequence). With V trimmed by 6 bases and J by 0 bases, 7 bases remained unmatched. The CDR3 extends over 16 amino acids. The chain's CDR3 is CASRQGAGNSNQPQHF. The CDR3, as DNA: TGTGCCAGTAGGCAGGGGGCAGGGAATAGCAATCAGCCCCAGCATTTT.

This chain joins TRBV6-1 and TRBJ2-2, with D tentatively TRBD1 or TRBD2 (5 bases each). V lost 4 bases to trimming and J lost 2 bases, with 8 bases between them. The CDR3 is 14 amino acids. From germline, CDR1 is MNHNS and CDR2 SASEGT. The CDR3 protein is CASSVRDNTGELFF. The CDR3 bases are TGTGCCAGCAGTGTGAGGGACAACACCGGGGAGCTGTTTTTT.

In DNA form, the CDR3 reads TGTGCCAGCTGCGGTAGCGGGGCGCCAGGTACGCAGTATTTT. Translated, it gives CASCGSGAPGTQYF. The genes are TRBV6-5 and TRBJ2-3, with 8 bases identical to TRBD2. CDR1 and CDR2 from the germline V gene are MNHEY and SVGAGI. The V gene end was trimmed by 8 bases and the J gene end by 8 bases; junction bases not matched to a gene: 12. The CDR3 totals 14 residues.

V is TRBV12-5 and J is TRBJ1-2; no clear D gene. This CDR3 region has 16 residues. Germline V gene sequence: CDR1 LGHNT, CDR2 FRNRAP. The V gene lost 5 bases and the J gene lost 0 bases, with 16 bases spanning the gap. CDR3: CASGPGMRNPNYGYTF. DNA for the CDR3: TGTGCTAGTGGTCCCGGGATGAGGAATCCTAACTATGGCTACACCTTC.

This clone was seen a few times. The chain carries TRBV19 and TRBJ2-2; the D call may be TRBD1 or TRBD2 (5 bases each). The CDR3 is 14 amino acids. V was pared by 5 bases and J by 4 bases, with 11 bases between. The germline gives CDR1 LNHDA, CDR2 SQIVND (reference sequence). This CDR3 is CASSFGTFTGELFF. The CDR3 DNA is TGTGCCAGTAGTTTCGGGACCTTCACCGGGGAGCTGTTTTTT.

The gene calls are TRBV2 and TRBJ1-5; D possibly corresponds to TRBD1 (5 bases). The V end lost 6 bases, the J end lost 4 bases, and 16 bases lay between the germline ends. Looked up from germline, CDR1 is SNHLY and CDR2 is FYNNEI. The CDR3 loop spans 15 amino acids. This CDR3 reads CASRTGTAYNQPQHF. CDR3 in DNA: TGTGCCAGCAGAACCGGGACGGCTTATAATCAGCCCCAGCATTTT.

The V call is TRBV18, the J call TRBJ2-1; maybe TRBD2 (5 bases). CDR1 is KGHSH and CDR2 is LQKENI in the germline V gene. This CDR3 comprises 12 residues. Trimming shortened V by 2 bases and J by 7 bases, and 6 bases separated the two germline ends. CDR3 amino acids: CASSPTRNEQFF. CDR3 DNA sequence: TGTGCCAGCTCACCAACTAGGAATGAGCAGTTCTTC.

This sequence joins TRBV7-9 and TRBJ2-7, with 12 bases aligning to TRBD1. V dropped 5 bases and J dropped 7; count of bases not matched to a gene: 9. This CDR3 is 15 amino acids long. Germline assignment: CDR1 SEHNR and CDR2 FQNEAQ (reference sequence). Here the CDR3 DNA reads TGTGCCAGCAGCCTAGGGACAGGGGGCTTAGAGGAGCAGTACTTC. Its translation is CASSLGTGGLEEQYF.

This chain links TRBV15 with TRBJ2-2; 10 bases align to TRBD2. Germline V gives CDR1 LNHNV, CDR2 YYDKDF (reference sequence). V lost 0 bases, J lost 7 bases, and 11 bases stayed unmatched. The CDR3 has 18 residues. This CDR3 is CATSRDSAGGQKGGELFF. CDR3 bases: TGTGCCACCAGCAGAGATTCAGCGGGGGGGCAAAAAGGCGGGGAGCTGTTTTTT.

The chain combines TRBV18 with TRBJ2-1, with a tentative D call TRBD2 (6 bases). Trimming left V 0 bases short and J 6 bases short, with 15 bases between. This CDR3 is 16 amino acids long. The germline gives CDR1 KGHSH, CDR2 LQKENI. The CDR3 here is CASSPPGLNQANEQFF. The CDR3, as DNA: TGTGCCAGCTCACCACCGGGACTGAACCAGGCCAATGAGCAGTTCTTC.

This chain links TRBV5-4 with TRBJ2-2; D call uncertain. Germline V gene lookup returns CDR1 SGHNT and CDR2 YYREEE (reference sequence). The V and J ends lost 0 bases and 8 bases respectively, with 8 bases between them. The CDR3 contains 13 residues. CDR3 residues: CASSLGPMGELFF. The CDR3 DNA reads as TGTGCCAGCAGCTTGGGTCCTATGGGGGAGCTGTTTTTT.

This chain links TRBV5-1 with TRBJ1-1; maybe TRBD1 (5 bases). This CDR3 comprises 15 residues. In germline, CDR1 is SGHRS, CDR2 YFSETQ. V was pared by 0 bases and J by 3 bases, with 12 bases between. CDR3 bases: TGCGCCAGCAGCTTGGACGGGGGAATCGACACTGAAGCTTTCTTT. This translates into CASSLDGGIDTEAFF.

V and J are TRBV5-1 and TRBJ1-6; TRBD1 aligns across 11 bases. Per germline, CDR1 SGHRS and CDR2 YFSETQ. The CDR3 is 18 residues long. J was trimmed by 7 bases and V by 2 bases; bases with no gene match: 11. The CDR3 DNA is TGCGCCAGCAGCTTAGGCGCCGGGACAGGGGGTAGGAATTCACCCCTCCACTTT. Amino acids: CASSLGAGTGGRNSPLHF.

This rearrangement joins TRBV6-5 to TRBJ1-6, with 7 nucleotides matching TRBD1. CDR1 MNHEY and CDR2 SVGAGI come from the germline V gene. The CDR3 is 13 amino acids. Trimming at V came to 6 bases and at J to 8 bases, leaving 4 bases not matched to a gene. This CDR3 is CASRRGTDSPLHF. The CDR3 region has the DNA TGTGCCAGCAGAAGAGGGACAGATTCACCCCTCCACTTT.

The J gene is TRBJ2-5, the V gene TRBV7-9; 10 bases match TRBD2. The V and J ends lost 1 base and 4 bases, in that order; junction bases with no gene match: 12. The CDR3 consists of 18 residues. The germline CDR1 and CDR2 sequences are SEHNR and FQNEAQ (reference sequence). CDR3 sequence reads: CASSLGITSGGAAETQYF. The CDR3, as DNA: TGTGCCAGCAGCTTAGGAATCACCAGCGGGGGGGCGGCAGAGACCCAGTACTTC.

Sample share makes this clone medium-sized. CDR3 sequence (DNA): TGTGCCAGCAATGTCGGTTATCAGGAGACCCAGTACTTC. This encodes CASNVGYQETQYF. J is TRBJ2-5 and V is TRBV6-1, with D unclear. Germline lookup yields CDR1 MNHNS and CDR2 SASEGT. The V end lost 7 bases, the J end lost 5 bases, and 14 bases lay between the germline ends. This CDR3 has 13 amino acids.

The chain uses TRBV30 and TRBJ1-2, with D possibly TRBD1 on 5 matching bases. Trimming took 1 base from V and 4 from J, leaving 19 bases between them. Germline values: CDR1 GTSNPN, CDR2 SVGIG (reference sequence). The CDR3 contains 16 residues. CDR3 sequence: CAWSAGGVRISYGYTF. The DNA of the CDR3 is TGTGCCTGGAGTGCTGGAGGGGTTAGGATAAGCTATGGCTACACCTTC.

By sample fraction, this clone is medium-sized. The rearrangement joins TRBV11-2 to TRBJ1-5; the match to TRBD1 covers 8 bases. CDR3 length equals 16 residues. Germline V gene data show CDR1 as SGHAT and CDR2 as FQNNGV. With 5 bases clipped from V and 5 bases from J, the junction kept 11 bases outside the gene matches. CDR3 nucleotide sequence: TGTGCCAGCAGCAACACTCAGGGGGCTTCGTATCAGCCCCAGCATTTT. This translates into CASSNTQGASYQPQHF.

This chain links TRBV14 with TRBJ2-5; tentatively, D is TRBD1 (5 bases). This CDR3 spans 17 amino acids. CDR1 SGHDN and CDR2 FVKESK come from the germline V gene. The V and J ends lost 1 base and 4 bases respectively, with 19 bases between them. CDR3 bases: TGTGCCAGCAGCCAAGTTCGGAGCCTCAGGGTAGGAGAGACCCAGTACTTC. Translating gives CASSQVRSLRVGETQYF.

The CDR3 sequence is CASNPGLSSYEQYV. The CDR3 nucleotides read TGCGCCAGCAACCCGGGCCTAAGCTCCTACGAGCAGTACGTC. The rearrangement uses TRBV10-2 and TRBJ2-7; D is unresolved. V lost 7 bases and J 0 bases, leaving 13 bases between the germline ends. Germline lookup yields CDR1 WSHSY and CDR2 SAAADI. The CDR3 consists of 14 residues.

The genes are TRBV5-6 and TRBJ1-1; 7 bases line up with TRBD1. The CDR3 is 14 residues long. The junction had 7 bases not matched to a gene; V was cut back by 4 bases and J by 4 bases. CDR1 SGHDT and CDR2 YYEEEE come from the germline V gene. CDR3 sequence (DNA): TGTGCCAGCAGCCTACAGGGGCTCGGCACTGAAGCTTTCTTT. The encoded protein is CASSLQGLGTEAFF. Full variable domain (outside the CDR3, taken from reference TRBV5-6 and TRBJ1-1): DAGVTQSPTHLIKTRGQQVTLRCSPKSGHDTVSWYQQALGQGPQFIFQYYEEEERQRGNFPDRFSGHQFPNYSSELNVNALLLGDSALYLCASSLQGLGTEAFFGQGTRLTVV.

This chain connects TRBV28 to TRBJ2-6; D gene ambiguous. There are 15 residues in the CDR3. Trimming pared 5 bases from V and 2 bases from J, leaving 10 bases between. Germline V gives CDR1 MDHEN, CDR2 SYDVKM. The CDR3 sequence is CASSLLSPGANVLTF. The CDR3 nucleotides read TGTGCCAGCAGTCTACTTAGCCCTGGGGCCAACGTCCTGACTTTC.